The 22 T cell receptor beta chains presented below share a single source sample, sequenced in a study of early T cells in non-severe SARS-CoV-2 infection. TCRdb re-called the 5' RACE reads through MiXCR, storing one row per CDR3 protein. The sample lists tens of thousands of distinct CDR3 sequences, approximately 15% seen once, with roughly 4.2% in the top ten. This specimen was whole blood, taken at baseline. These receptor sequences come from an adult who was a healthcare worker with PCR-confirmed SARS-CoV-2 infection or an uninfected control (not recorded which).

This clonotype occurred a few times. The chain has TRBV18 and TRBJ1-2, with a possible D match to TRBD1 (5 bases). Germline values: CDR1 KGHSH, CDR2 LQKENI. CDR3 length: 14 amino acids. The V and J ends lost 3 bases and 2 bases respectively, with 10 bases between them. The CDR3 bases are TGTGCCAGCTCACCCGGGGGTTCCAACTATGGCTACACCTTC. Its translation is CASSPGGSNYGYTF.

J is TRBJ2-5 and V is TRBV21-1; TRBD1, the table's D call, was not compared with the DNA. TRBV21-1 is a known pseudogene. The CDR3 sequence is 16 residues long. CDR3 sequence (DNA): TGTGCCAGCAGCAAAGCAGGGGACAGGGAAGGCGAGACCCAGTACTTC. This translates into CASSKAGDREGETQYF.

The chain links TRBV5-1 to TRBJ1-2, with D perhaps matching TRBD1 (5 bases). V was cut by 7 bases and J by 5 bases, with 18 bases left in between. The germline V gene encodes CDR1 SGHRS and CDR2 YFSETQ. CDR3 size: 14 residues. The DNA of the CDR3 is TGCGCCAGCCGCCCGCGAGCGGAGGGGTATGGCTACACCTTC. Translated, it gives CASRPRAEGYGYTF.

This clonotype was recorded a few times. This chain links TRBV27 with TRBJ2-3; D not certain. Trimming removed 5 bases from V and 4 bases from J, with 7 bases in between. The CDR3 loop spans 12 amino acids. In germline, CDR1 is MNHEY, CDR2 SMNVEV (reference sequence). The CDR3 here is CASSRSPDTQYF. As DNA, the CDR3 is TGTGCCAGCAGTCGTAGCCCAGATACGCAGTATTTT.

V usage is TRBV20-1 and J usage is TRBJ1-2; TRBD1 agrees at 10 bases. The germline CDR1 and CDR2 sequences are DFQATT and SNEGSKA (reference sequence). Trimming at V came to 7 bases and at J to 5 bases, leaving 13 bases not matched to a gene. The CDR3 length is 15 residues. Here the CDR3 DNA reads TGCAGTGGCTCGGACAGGGGGAATAGTATTTATGGCTACACCTTC. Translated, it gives CSGSDRGNSIYGYTF.

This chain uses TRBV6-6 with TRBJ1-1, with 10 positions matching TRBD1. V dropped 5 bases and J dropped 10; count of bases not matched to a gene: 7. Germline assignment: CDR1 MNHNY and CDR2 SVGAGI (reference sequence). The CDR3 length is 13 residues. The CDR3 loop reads CASSRDRGLVAFF. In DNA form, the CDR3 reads TGTGCCAGCAGTCGTGACAGGGGGCTTGTAGCTTTCTTT.

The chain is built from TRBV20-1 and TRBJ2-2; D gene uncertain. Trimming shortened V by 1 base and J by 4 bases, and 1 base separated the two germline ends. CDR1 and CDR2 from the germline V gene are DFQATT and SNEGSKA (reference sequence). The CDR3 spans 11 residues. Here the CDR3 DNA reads TGCAGTGCTAGAGGCACCGGGGAGCTGTTTTTT. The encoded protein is CSARGTGELFF.

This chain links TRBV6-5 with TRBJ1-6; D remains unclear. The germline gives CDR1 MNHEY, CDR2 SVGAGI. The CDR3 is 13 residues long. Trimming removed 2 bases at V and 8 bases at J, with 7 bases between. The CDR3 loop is CASSYGRDSPLHF. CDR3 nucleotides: TGTGCCAGCAGTTACGGGCGGGATTCACCCCTCCACTTT.

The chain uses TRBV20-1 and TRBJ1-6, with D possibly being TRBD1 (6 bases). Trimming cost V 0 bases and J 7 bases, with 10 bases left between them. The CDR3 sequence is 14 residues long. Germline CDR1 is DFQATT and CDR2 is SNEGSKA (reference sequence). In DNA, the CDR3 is TGCAGTGCTAGAGATCACAGGGAAAATTCACCCCTCCACTTT. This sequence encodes CSARDHRENSPLHF.

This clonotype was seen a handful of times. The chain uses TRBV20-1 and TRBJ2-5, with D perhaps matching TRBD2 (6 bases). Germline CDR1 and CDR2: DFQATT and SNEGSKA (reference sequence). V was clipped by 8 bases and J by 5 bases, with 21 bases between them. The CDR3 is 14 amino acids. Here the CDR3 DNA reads TGCAGTACCCCGGTGGCGGGATCCTTGGAGACCCAGTACTTC. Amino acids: CSTPVAGSLETQYF.

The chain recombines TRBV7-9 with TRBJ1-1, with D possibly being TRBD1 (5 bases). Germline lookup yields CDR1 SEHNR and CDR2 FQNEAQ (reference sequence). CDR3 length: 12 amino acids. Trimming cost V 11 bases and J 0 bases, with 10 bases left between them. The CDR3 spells CAGDSMNTEAFF. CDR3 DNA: TGTGCCGGCGACAGTATGAACACTGAAGCTTTCTTT.

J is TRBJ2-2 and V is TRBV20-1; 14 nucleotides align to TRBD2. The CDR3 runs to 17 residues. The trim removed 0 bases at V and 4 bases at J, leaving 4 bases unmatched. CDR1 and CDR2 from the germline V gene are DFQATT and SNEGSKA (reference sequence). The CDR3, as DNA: TGCAGTGCTAGAGATCCTGGACTAGCGGGGGGCACCGGGGAGCTGTTTTTT. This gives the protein CSARDPGLAGGTGELFF.

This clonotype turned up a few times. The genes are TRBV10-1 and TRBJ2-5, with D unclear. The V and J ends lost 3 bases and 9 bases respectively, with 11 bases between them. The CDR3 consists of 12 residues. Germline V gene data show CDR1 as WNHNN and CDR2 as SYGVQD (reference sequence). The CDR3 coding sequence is TGCGCCAGCAGTGATCCGGGTAGGGCCCAGTACTTC. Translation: CASSDPGRAQYF.

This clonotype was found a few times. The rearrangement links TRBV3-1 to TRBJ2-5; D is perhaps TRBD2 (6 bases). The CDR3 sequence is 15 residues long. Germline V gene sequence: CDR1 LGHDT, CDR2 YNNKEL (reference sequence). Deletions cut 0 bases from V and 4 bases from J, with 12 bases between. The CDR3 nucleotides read TGTGCCAGCAGCCAAGATACCGGGACTGGAGAGACCCAGTACTTC. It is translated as CASSQDTGTGETQYF.

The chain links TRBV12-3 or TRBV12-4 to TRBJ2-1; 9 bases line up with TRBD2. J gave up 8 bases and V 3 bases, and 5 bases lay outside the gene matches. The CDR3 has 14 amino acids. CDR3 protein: CASSLFSGRYEQFF. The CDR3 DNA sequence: TGTGCCAGCAGTTTGTTTAGCGGGAGATATGAGCAGTTCTTC.

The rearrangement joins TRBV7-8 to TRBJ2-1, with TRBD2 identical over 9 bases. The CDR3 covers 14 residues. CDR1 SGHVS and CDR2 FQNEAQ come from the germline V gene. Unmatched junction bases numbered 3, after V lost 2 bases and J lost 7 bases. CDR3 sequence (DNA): TGTGCCAGCAGCTTACTAGCGGGAAAGAATGAGCAGTTCTTC. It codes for CASSLLAGKNEQFF.

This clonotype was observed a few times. CDR3 protein: CASSLAGGPWETQYF. The CDR3 DNA sequence: TGTGCCAGCAGTTTAGCGGGAGGGCCTTGGGAGACCCAGTACTTC. This rearrangement joins TRBV12-3 or TRBV12-4 to TRBJ2-5, with 7 bases that match TRBD2. The CDR3 covers 15 residues. The trim removed 0 bases at V and 5 bases at J, leaving 6 bases unmatched.

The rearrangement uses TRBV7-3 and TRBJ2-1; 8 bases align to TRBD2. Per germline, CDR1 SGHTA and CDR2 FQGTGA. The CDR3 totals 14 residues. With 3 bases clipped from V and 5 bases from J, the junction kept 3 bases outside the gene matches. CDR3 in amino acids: CASSLSGGDNEQFF. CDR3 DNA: TGTGCCAGCAGCTTGTCGGGAGGGGACAATGAGCAGTTCTTC.

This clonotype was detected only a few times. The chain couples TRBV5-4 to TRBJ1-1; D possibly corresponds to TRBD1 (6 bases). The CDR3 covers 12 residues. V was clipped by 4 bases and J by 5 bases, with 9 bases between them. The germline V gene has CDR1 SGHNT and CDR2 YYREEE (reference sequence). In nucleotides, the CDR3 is TGTGCCAGCAGCCCCGGACAGACTGAAGCTTTCTTT. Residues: CASSPGQTEAFF.

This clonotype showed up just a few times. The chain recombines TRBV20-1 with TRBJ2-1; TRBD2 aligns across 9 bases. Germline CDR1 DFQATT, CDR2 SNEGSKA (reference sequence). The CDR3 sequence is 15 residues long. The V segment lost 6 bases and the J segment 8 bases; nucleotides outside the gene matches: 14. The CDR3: CSAGQGLAYSHEQFF. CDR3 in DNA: TGCAGTGCCGGTCAGGGACTAGCTTATTCCCATGAGCAGTTCTTC.

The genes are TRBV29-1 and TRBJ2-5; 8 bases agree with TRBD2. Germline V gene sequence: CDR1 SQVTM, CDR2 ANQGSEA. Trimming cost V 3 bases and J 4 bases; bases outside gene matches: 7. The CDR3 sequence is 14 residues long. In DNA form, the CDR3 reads TGCAGCGTTGATTCGGGAGGGCCGAGAGAGACCCAGTACTTC. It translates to CSVDSGGPRETQYF.

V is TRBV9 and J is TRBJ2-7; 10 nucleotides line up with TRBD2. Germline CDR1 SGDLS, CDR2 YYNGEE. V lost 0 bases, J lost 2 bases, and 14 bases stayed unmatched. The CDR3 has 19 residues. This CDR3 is CASSVGLGSGRTLPYEQYF. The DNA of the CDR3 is TGTGCCAGCAGCGTAGGTCTGGGTAGCGGGAGGACCTTGCCCTACGAGCAGTACTTC.